A selection of T cell receptor beta chains follows, all from one sample in a study of T cell responses to AZD1222 COVID-19 vaccine. Profiled with immunoSEQ multiplex PCR; TCRdb holds only in-frame clones, not every one. The sample lists roughly 120,000 clones; approximately 85% were seen once. The sequencing here drew on peripheral blood, taken on day 0 of AZD1222 vaccination. These receptors were taken from an adult in good health. Both conserved end residues are part of each CDR3. The D gene is left open where the match is weak. Clone size is given for some rows only: seen once, a few or many times, or a class if the clone is expanded.

V	size	J	D	DNA	CDR3
TRBV19	once	TRBJ1-1	NA	TGTGCCAGTAGTATCGCGGTGAACACTGAAGCTTTCTTT	CASSIAVNTEAFF
TRBV29-1	NA	TRBJ2-5	TRBD1	TGCAGCGTTGATGGACAGGGGCCACCCCAAGAGACCCAGTACTTC	CSVDGQGPPQETQYF
TRBV18	NA	TRBJ2-7	TRBD2	TGTGCCAGCTCACCACGGGGAGCGGGGGGTTCCTACGAGCAGTACTTC	CASSPRGAGGSYEQYF
TRBV28	NA	TRBJ1-1	NA	TGTGCCAGCGCGAGGACTGAAGCTTTCTTT	CASARTEAFF
TRBV28	NA	TRBJ1-5	NA	TGTGCCAGCAGTTCCCCCCCGCCTAATCAGCCCCAGCATTTT	CASSSPPPNQPQHF
TRBV30	NA	TRBJ1-1	NA	TGTGCCTGGGCTCAGGACAGTGAAGCTTTCTTT	CAWAQDSEAFF
TRBV30	NA	TRBJ1-5	NA	TGTGCCTGGAGAGCCGAAGCCCTTAATCAGCCCCAGCATTTT	CAWRAEALNQPQHF
TRBV6-4	few	TRBJ1-2	TRBD1	TGTGCCAGCAGTGACTCTGGGACAGGGGACTACACCTTC	CASSDSGTGDYTF
TRBV19	NA	TRBJ1-2	NA	TGTGCCAGTACGAGGGGTCCCTATGGCTACACCTTC	CASTRGPYGYTF
TRBV18	NA	TRBJ1-2	NA	TGTGCCAGCTCACCTCCAAGTTCCTATGGCTACACCTTC	CASSPPSSYGYTF
TRBV2	NA	TRBJ2-7	NA	TGTGCCAGCAGTGACGGAATCTCCTACGAGCAGTACTTC	CASSDGISYEQYF
TRBV11-2	NA	TRBJ2-1	TRBD2	TGTGCCAGCAGCCCTAGGACTAGGTCATATGAGCAGTTCTTC	CASSPRTRSYEQFF
TRBV7-3	NA	TRBJ2-2	NA	TGTGCCAGCAGCTTAATCTCCGGGGAGCTGTTTTTT	CASSLISGELFF